The T cell receptor beta chain described here comes from a study of cytomegalovirus exposure and HLA in healthy donors. Study-wide findings and caveats: Later work found most CMV-associated TCR beta chains apparently HLA-restricted. The authors later linked a missense DCLRE1C variant to TCR beta V- and J-gene trimming. Compared with the approximately 680-donor mean, an Asian-associated ancestry cluster reportedly had fewer N-insertions, according to a later analysis.

A multiplex PCR was run with 60 Vbeta primers and 13 Jbeta primers. Only in-frame clones appear in the TCRdb table, and some are missing; sequencing was by immunoSEQ multiplex PCR. The profile covers approximately 180,000 clones, with about three quarters appearing a single time and 6.3% taken by the ten largest. To note about this clone: Its antigen is as yet unknown.

The source of this sequence is a man aged 40-49 years in good health and CMV-seropositive. The sequencing sample was made of PBMCs.

The CDR3, as DNA: TGTGCCAGCAGTAACCAGGGAAGAGGTACTGAAGCTTTCTTT. It is translated as CASSNQGRGTEAFF. The chain is built from TRBV11-2 and TRBJ1-1; maybe TRBD1 (5 bases). V lost 6 bases and J lost 5, with 16 bases in between. The CDR3 has 14 amino acids. CDR1 is SGHAT and CDR2 is FQNNGV in the germline V gene. The entire variable domain, with the rest obtained from reference TRBV11-2 and TRBJ1-1, is as follows: EAGVAQSPRYKIIEKRQSVAFWCNPISGHATLYWYQQILGQGPKLLIQFQNNGVVDDSQLPKDRFSAERLKGVDSTLKIQPAKLEDSAVYLCASSNQGRGTEAFFGQGTRLTVV.